The entry below gives a single T cell receptor (beta chain) sequence along with its context. Its antigen is currently unknown. V lost 6 bases, J lost 3 bases, and 1 base stayed unmatched. The CDR3 has 13 amino acids. Germline V gene lookup returns CDR1 ENHRY and CDR2 SYGVKD. This record belongs to a study of response to subunit inactivated influenza vaccine. Broader study findings: It was the authors' suggestion that each seasonal influenza vaccination recruits few new T cells.

From the RT-PCR reads, TCRdb called clonotypes with MiXCR, one entry per CDR3 protein. The data show roughly 500,000 distinct CDR3 sequences, roughly a quarter seen once. This same sample was also taken into another study, of T cells expressing NK-cell markers. That investigation notes: 5'RACE template switching with UMIs produced the TCR beta cDNA. Seven of eight sequenced donors tested HCMV-seropositive; one tested seronegative.

The chain uses TRBV10-3 and TRBJ2-2; 7 nucleotides match TRBD1. The origin of this receptor is a man in his forties or fifties who received an inactivated influenza vaccine. The sample here was CD4+ T cells sorted from PBMCs, taken roughly 12 days after vaccination. CDR3 sequence reads: CAIRDRDTGELFF. In DNA, the CDR3 is TGTGCCATCAGAGACAGGGACACCGGGGAGCTGTTTTTT.